This TCR delta chain was captured in a study of gamma-delta chains in newborns, infants, children. About the study: Microbial exposure reportedly drives polyclonal innate γδ T cell expansion after birth.

This clone is categorized as medium-sized. TCRdb re-called the reads using CATT. The sample lists 7,000 to 9,500 delta-chain clones, less than 2% occurring once. Germline CDR1 and CDR2: TSWWSYY and QGS. With 1 base clipped from V and 7 bases from J, the junction kept 16 bases outside the gene matches. CDR3 length equals 19 residues. This TCR came from a child who was a newborn, infant or young child, either healthy, febrile or measles-vaccinated (not recorded which). The sequenced sample consisted of blood. The chain is built from TRDV1 and TRDJ1, with TRDD3 matching over 12 bases. As DNA, the CDR3 is TGTGCTCTTGGGGAACCGAGGCCGCTTGGTCTGGGGGATACGTCTAAACTCATCTTT. Its protein product is CALGEPRPLGLGDTSKLIF.